Detailed here is one T cell receptor (beta chain). Its antigen is not identified. Sequenced with the Oncomine TCR Beta short-read assay was DNA taken from cultured CD4+ T cells. Scientists extracted genomic DNA from CD4+ T cells grown in culture. Each CDR3 protein is one row after TCRdb ran MiXCR on the PCR reads. The table lists about 11,000 distinct CDR3 sequences, roughly 71% of them singletons. The data were obtained in a study of vaccination and CD4 T cells after COVID-19. The wider study: Collection of post-vaccine samples followed dose two by a median approximately 69 days, spanning a range of 14 to 241. Overlapping spike peptides from SARS-CoV-2, HCoV-NL63, HCoV-OC43 and HCoV-229E served to stimulate the cells. Study-wide results and caveats: The median count of SARS-CoV-2-reactive clonotypes rose from roughly 21 to 40, not significantly.

The sample's treatment: approximately nine-day PBMC culture with coronavirus spike peptide pools or control peptides (ViraFEST assay). The CDR3 loop spans 14 amino acids. Germline V gene data show CDR1 as MNHEY and CDR2 as SMNVEV (reference sequence). Trimming took off 3 bases at V and 4 bases at J, with 9 bases between the two ends. Sequencing was performed on CD4+ T cells from blood, cultured in vitro. This clonotype was sampled from a human donor who had recovered from COVID-19. The chain couples TRBV27 to TRBJ2-2, with D possibly called TRBD1 or TRBD2 (5 bases each). The CDR3 region is CASSFMGVTGELFF. CDR3 sequence (DNA): TGTGCCAGCAGTTTTATGGGGGTCACCGGGGAGCTGTTTTTT.